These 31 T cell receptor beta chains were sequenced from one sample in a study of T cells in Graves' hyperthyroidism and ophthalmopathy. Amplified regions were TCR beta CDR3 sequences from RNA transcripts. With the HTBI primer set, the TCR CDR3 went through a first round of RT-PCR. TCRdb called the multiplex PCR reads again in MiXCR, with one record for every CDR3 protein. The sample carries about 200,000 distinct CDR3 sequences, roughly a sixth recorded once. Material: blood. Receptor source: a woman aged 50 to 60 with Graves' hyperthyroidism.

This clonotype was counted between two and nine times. The CDR3 nucleotides are TGTGCCAGCAAGAAACGGGATTCATACAATGAGCAGTTCTTC. Translation: CASKKRDSYNEQFF. The chain is built from TRBV6-4 and TRBJ2-1, with D possibly TRBD2 on 5 matching bases. This CDR3 contains 14 residues. Germline V CDR1 and CDR2: MRHNA, SNTAGT. With 7 bases removed from V and 4 bases from J, the gap between germline ends came to 14 bases.

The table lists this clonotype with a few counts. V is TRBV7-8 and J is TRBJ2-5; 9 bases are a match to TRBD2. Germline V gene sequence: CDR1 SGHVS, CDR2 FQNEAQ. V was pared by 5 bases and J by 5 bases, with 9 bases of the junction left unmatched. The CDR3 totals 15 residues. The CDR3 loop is CASSPLAGGVETQYF. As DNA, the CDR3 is TGTGCCAGCAGCCCCCTTGCGGGAGGGGTTGAGACCCAGTACTTC.

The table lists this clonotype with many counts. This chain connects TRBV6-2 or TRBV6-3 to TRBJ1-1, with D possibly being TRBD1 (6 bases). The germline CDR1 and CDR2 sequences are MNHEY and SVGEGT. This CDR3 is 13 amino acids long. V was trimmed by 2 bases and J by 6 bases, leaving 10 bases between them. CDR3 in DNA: TGTGCCAGCAGTTACGTCAGGGGCTCTGAAGCTTTCTTT. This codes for CASSYVRGSEAFF.

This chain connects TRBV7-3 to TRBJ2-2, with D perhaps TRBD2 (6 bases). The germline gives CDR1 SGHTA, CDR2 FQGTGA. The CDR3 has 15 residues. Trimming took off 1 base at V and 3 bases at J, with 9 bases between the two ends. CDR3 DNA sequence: TGTGCCAGCAGCTTAAATAGCGGAGACACCGGGGAGCTGTTTTTT. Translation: CASSLNSGDTGELFF.

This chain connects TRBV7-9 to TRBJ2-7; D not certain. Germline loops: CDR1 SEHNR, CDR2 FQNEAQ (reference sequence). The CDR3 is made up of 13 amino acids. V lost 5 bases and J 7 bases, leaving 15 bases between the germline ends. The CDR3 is CASSPGLTLEQYF. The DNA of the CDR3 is TGTGCCAGCAGCCCCGGGCTGACTTTAGAGCAGTACTTC.

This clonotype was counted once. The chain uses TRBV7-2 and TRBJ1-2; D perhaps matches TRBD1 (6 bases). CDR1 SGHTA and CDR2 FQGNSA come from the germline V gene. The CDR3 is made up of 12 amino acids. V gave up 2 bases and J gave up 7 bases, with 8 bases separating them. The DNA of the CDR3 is TGTGCCAGCAGCTTACAAGGGGGTGGCTACACCTTC. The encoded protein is CASSLQGGGYTF.

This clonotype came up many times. In DNA form, the CDR3 reads TGTGCCAGCAGTTCCCAGGGGGCGCGTGAAAAACTGTTTTTT. This translates into CASSSQGAREKLFF. The chain joins TRBV28 to TRBJ1-4; 8 positions agree with TRBD1. This CDR3 is built from 14 residues. CDR1 is MDHEN and CDR2 is SYDVKM in the germline V gene. V lost 4 bases to trimming and J lost 7 bases; unmatched junction nucleotides: 5.

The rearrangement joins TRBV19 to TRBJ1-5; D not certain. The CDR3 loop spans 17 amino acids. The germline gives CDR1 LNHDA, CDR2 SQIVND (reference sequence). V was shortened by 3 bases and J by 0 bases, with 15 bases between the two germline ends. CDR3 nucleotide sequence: TGTGCCAGTAGTATCAGGAGTAGGAAAAATAGCAATCAGCCCCAGCATTTT. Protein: CASSIRSRKNSNQPQHF.

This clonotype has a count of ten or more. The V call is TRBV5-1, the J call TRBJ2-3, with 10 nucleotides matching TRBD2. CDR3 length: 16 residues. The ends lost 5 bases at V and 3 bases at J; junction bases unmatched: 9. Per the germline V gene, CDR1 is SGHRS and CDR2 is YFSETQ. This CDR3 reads CASRERNSGRTDTQYF. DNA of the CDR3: TGCGCCAGCAGGGAGAGGAATAGCGGGAGGACAGATACGCAGTATTTT.

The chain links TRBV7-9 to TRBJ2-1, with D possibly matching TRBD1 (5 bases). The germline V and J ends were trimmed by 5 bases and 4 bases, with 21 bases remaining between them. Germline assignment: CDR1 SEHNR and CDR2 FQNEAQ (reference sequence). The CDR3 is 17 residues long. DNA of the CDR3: TGTGCCAGCAGCCCAGGCGGTCTGTGGGGCGAATACAATGAGCAGTTCTTC. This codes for CASSPGGLWGEYNEQFF.

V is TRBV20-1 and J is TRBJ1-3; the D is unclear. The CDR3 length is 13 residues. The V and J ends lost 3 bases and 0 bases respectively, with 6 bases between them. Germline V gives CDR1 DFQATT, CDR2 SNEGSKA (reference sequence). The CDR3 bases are TGCAGTGCTAGCCCCTCCTCTGGAAACACCATATATTTT. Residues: CSASPSSGNTIYF.

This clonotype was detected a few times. The chain's CDR3 is CASGQREGRETQYF. The CDR3 region has the DNA TGTGCCAGCGGGCAGCGGGAGGGAAGGGAGACCCAGTACTTC. The J gene is TRBJ2-5, the V gene TRBV6-1; 10 nucleotides align to TRBD2. Germline V lookup: CDR1 MNHNS, CDR2 SASEGT. V lost 8 bases to trimming and J lost 5 bases; unmatched junction nucleotides: 8. This CDR3 is built from 14 residues.

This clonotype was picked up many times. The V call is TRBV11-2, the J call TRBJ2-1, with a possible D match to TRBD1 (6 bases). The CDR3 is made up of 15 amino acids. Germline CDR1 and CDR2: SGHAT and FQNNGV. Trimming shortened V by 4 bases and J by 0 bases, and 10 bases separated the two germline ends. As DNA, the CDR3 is TGTGCCAGCAGCTCCCAGGGGACCTCCTACAATGAGCAGTTCTTC. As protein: CASSSQGTSYNEQFF.

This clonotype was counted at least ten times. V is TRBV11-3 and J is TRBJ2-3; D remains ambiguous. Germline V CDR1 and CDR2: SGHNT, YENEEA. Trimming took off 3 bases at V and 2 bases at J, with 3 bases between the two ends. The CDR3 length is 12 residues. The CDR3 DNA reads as TGTGCCAGCAGCTTCCACACAGATACGCAGTATTTT. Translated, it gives CASSFHTDTQYF.

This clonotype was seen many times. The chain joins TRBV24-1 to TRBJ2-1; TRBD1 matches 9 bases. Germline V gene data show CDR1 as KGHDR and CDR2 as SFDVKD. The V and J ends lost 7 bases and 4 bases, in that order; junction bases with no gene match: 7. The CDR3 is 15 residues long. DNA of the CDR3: TGTGCCACCAGAAGCACAGGGGGCATTTACAATGAGCAGTTCTTC. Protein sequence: CATRSTGGIYNEQFF.

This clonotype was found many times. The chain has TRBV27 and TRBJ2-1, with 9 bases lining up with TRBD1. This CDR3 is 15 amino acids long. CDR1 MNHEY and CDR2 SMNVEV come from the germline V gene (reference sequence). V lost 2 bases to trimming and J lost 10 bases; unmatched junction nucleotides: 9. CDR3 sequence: CASSLGGTGHREQFF. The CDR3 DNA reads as TGTGCCAGCAGTTTAGGCGGGACAGGGCACAGAGAGCAGTTCTTC.

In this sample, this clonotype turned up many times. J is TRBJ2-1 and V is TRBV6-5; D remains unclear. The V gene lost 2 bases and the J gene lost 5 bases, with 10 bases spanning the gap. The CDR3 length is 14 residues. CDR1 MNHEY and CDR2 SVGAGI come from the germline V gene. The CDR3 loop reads CASSYDQVNNEQFF. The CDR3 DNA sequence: TGTGCCAGCAGTTACGACCAGGTAAACAATGAGCAGTTCTTC.

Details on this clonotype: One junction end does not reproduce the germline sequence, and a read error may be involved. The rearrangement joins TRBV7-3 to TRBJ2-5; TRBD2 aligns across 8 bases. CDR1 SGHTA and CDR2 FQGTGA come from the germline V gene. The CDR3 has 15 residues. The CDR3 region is CASSLEGLAPETQYF. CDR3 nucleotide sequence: TGCGCCAGCAGCTTGGAAGGACTAGCTCCCGAGACCCAGTACTTC.

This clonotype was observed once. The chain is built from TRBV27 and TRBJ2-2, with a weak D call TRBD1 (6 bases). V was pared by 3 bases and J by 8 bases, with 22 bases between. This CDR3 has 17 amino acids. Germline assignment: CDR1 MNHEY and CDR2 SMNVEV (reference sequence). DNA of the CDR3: TGTGCCAGCAGTTTCAGGGGACGAAACAGGGATAGGGGGGAGCTGTTTTTT. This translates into CASSFRGRNRDRGELFF.

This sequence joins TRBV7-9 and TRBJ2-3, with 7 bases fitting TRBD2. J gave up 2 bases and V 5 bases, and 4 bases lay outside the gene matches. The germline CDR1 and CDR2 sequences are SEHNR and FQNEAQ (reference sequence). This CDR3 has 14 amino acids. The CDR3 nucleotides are TGTGCCAGCAGCCTCACTAGCGCCACAGATACGCAGTATTTT. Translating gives CASSLTSATDTQYF.

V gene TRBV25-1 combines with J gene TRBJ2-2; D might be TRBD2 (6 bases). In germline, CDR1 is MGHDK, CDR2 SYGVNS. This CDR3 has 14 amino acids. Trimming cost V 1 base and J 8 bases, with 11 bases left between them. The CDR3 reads CASSESVGGGELFF. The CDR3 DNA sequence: TGTGCCAGCAGTGAATCAGTAGGAGGGGGGGAGCTGTTTTTT.

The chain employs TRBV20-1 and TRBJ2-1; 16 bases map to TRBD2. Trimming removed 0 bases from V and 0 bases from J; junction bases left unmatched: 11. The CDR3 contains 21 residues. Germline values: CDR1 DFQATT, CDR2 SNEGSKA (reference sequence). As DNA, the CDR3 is TGCAGTGCTAGAGATATCCCGGGACTAGCGGGAGGGAAGAGCTCCTACAATGAGCAGTTCTTC. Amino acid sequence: CSARDIPGLAGGKSSYNEQFF.

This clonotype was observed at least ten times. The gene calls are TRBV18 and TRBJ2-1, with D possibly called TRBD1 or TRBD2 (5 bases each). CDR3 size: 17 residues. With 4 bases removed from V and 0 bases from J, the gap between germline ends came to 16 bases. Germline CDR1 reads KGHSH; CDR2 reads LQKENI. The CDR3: CASSQLSSGTSYNEQFF. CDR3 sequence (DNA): TGTGCCAGCTCACAACTAAGTTCAGGGACCTCCTACAATGAGCAGTTCTTC.

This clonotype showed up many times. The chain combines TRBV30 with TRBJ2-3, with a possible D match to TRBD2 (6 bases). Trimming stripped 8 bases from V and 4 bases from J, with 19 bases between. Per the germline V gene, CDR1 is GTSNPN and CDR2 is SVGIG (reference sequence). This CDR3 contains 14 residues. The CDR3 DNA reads TGTGCCCTGAGCTGGGGGAGGTCGGCAGATACGCAGTATTTT. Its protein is CALSWGRSADTQYF.

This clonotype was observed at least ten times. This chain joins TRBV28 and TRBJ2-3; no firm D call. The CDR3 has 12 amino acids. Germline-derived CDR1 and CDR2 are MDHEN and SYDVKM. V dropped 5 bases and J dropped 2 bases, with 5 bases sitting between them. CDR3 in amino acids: CASSILTDTQYF. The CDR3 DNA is TGTGCCAGCAGTATCCTCACAGATACGCAGTATTTT.

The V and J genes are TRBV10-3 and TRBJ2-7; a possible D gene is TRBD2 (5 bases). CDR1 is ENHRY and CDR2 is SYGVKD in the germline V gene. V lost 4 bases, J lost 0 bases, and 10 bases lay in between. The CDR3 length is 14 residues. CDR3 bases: TGTGCCATCAGTGTAAAACTAGACTCCTACGAGCAGTACTTC. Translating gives CAISVKLDSYEQYF.

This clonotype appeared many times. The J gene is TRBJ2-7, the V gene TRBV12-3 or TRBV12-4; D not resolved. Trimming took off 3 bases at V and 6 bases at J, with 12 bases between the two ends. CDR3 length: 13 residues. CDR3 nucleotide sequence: TGTGCCAGCAGTTTTTTGGCCGAGACCGAGCAGTACTTC. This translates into CASSFLAETEQYF.

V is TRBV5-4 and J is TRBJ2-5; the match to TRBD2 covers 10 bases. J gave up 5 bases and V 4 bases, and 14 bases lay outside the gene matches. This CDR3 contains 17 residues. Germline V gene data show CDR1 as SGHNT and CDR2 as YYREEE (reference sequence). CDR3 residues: CASSASSLAGVIETQYF. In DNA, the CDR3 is TGTGCCAGCAGCGCGTCCTCTCTAGCGGGAGTAATTGAGACCCAGTACTTC.

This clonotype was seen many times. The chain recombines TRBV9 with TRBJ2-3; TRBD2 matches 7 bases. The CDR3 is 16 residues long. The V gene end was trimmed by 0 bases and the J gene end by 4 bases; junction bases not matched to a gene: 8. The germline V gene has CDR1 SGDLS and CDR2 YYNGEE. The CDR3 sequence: CASSVGGGGVADTQYF. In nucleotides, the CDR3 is TGTGCCAGCAGCGTAGGGGGGGGAGGAGTGGCAGATACGCAGTATTTT.

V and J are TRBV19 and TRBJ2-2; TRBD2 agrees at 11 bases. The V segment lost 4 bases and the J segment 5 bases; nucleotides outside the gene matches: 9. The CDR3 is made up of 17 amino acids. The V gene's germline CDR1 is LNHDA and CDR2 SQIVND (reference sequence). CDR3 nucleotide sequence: TGTGCCAGTAGTACATCCACTAGCGGGAGTCCTACCGGGGAGCTGTTTTTT. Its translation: CASSTSTSGSPTGELFF.

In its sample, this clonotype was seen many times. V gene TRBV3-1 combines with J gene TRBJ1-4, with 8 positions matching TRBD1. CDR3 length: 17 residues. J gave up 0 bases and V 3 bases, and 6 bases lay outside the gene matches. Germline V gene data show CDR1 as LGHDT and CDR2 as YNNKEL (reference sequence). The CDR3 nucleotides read TGTGCCAGCAGCCACTGGACAGGGTCGGCAACTAATGAAAAACTGTTTTTT. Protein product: CASSHWTGSATNEKLFF.